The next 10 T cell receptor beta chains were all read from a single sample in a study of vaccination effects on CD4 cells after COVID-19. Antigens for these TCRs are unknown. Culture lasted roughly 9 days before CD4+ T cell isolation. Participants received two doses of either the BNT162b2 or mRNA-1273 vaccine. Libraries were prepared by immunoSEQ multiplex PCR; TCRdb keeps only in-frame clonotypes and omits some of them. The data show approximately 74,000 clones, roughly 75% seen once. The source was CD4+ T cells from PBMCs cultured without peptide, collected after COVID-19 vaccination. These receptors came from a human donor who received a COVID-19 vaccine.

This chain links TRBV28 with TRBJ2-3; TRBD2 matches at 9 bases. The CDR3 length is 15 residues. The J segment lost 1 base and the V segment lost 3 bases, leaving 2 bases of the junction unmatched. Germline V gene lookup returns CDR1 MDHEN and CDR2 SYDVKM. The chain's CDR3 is CASSFQRGGTDTQYF. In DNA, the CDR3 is TGTGCCAGCAGTTTCCAGCGGGGGGGCACAGATACGCAGTATTTT. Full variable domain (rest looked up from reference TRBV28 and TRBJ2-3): DVKVTQSSRYLVKRTGEKVFLECVQDMDHENMFWYRQDPGLGLRLIYFSYDVKMKEKGDIPEGYSVSREKKERFSLILESASTNQTSMYLCASSFQRGGTDTQYFGPGTRLTVL.

CDR3 nucleotide sequence: TGTGCCAGCAGCCGTGACAGGCGAACTGAAGCTTTCTTT. The encoded protein is CASSRDRRTEAFF. The rearrangement uses TRBV5-5 and TRBJ1-1; D might be TRBD1 (6 bases). The CDR3 spans 13 residues. The germline V and J ends were trimmed by 4 bases and 5 bases, with 12 bases remaining between them. Germline V gene lookup returns CDR1 SGHKS and CDR2 YYEKEE (reference sequence).

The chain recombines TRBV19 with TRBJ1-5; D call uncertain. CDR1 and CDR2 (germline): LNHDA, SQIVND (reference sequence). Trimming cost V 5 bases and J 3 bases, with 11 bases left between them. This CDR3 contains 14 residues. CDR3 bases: TGTGCCAGTAGTGACCGGGCCCTCAATCAGCCCCAGCATTTT. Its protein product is CASSDRALNQPQHF.

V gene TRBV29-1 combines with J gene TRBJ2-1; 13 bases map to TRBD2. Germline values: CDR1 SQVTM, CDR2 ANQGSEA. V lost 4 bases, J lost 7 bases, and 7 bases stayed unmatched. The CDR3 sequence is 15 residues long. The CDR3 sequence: CSVGNGGLAGNEQFF. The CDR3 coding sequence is TGCAGCGTTGGCAACGGGGGACTAGCGGGGAATGAGCAGTTCTTC.

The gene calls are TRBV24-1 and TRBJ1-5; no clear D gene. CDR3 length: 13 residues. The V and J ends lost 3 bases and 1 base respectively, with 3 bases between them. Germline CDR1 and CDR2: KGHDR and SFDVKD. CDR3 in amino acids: CATSDLSNQPQHF. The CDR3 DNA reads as TGTGCCACCAGTGATCTAAGCAATCAGCCCCAGCATTTT.

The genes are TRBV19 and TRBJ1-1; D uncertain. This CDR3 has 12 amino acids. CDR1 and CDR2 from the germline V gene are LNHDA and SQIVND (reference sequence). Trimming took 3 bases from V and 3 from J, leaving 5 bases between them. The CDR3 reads CASSISHTEAFF. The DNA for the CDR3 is TGTGCCAGTAGTATCTCGCACACTGAAGCTTTCTTT.

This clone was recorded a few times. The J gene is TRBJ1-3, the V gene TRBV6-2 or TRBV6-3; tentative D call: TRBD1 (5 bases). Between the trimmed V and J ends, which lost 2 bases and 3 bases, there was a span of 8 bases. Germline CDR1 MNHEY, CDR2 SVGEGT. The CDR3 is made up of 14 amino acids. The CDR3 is CASSYTRDGNTIYF. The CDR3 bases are TGTGCCAGCAGTTACACCAGGGATGGAAACACCATATATTTT.

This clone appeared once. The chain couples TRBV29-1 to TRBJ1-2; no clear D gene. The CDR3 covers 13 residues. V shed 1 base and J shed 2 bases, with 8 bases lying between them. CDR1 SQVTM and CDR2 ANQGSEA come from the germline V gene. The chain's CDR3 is CSVEGPDNYGYTF. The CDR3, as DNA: TGCAGCGTTGAAGGGCCGGACAACTATGGCTACACCTTC.

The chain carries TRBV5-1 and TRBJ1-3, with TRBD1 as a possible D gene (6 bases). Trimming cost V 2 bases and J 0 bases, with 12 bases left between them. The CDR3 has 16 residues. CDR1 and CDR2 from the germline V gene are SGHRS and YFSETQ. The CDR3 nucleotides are TGCGCCAGCAGCTTAGGGACAACTGACTCTGGAAACACCATATATTTT. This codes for CASSLGTTDSGNTIYF.

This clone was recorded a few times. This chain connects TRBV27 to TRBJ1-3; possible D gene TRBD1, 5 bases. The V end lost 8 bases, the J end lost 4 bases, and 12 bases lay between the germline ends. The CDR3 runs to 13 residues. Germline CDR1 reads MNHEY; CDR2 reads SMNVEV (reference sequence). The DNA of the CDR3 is TGTGCCAGCCGCCTCAACAGGGGAAACACCATATATTTT. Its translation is CASRLNRGNTIYF.